Reported below is one TCR beta chain. Its specificity is not known. The sample is drawn from a study of cytomegalovirus exposure and HLA in healthy donors. Study-level points and caveats: Fewer N-insertions (relative to the roughly 700-donor mean) were reportedly seen in an Asian-associated ancestry cluster in a later analysis. Sequencing likely generated an artifact that appeared as a cluster of highly shared sequence variants.

This CDR3 has 13 amino acids. The V and J ends lost 5 bases and 0 bases respectively, with 11 bases between them. Germline V gene lookup returns CDR1 GTSNPN and CDR2 SVGIG (reference sequence). PCR employed 60 Vbeta and 13 Jbeta primers. The repertoire was sequenced with immunoSEQ multiplex PCR; TCRdb's copy has only in-frame clones and lacks some. The sample has more than 55,000 clones, 75% to 85% seen once. The chain joins TRBV30 to TRBJ2-7; D possibly corresponds to TRBD1 (6 bases). The receptor's source is a man aged 30-40 years in good health and CMV-seronegative. Input material: PBMCs. CDR3 nucleotide sequence: TGTGCCTGGGGGACACGGAACTCCTACGAGCAGTACTTC. This sequence encodes CAWGTRNSYEQYF.